The present entry profiles one TCR beta chain with its context. TCRdb re-derived calls from the 5' RACE reads in MiXCR, one entry per CDR3 protein. The table has about 150,000 distinct CDR3 sequences, about 6.7% seen once. In germline, CDR1 is SGHAT, CDR2 FQNNGV. The CDR3 has 13 residues. Trimming cost V 9 bases and J 6 bases; bases outside gene matches: 2. This sample is part of a study of CD8 T cells in ankylosing spondylitis. The source material was blood, either unsorted or a sorted T cell fraction (not recorded which). The clonotype was recovered from a female donor with ankylosing spondylitis or in good health (not recorded which). This chain connects TRBV11-2 to TRBJ2-2; 12 bases map to TRBD2. CDR3 nucleotides: TGTGCCAGTGGACTAGCGGGGCCCGGGGAGCTGTTTTTT. Amino acid sequence: CASGLAGPGELFF.